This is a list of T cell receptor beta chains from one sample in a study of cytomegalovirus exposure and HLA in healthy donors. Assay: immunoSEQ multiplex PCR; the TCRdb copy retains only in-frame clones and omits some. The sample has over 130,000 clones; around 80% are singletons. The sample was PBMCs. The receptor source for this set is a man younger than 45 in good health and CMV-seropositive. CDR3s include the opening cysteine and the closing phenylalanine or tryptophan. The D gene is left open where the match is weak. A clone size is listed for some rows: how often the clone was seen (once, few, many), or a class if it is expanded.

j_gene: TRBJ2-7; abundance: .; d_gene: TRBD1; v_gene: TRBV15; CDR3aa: CATSGRDRDSYEQYF; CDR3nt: TGTGCCACCAGCGGCCGGGACAGGGACTCCTACGAGCAGTACTTC
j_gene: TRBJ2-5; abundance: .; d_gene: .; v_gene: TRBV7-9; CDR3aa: CASSLRTAEETQYF; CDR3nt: TGTGCCAGCAGCTTACGGACAGCCGAAGAGACCCAGTACTTC
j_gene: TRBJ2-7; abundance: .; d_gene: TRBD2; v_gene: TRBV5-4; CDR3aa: CASSKAGVTYEQYF; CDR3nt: TGTGCCAGCAGCAAAGCGGGGGTAACCTACGAGCAGTACTTC
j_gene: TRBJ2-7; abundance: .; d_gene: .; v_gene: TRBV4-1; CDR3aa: CASSQGRGTYEQYF; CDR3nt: TGCGCCAGCAGCCAAGGCAGGGGCACCTACGAGCAGTACTTC
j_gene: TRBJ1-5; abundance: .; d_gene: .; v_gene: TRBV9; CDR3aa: CASSSTDRSNQPQHF; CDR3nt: TGTGCCAGCAGTTCTACTGACAGAAGCAATCAGCCCCAGCATTTT
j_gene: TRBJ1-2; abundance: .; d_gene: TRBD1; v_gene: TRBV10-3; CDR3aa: CAISESTGNSYGYTF; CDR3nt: TGTGCCATCAGTGAGTCGACAGGGAACTCCTATGGCTACACCTTC
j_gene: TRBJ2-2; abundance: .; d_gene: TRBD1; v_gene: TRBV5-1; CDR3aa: CASSLGTGGAGTGELFF; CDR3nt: TGCGCCAGCAGCTTGGGGACAGGGGGCGCAGGGACCGGGGAGCTGTTTTTT
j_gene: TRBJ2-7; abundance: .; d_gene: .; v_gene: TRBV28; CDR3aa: CATKGGLGEQYF; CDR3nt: TGTGCCACCAAAGGGGGTCTGGGCGAGCAGTACTTC
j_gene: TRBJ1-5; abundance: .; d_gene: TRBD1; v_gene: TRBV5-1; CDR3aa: CASSLGTGVNQPQHF; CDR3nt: TGCGCCAGCAGCTTGGGGACAGGGGTCAATCAGCCCCAGCATTTT
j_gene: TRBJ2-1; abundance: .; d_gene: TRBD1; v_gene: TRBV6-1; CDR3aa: CASSKGQGGDNEQFF; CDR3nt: TGTGCCAGCAGCAAGGGACAGGGAGGCGACAATGAGCAGTTCTTC
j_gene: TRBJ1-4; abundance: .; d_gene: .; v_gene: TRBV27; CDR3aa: CASSSSWPTNEKLFF; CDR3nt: TGTGCCAGCAGTTCGTCCTGGCCAACTAATGAAAAACTGTTTTTT
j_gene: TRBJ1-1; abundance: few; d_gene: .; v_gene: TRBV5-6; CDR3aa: CASSLGTQLGNTEAFF; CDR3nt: TGTGCCAGCAGCTTAGGGACACAACTTGGGAACACTGAAGCTTTCTTT
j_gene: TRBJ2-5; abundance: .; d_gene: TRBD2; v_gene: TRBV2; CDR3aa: CASSASSGRALETQYF; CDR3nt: TGTGCCAGCAGCGCTTCGAGCGGGAGGGCCTTGGAGACCCAGTACTTC
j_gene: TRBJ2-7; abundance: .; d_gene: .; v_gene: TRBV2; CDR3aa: CASSSRRGLNEQYF; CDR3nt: TGTGCCAGCAGTTCTAGGAGAGGGCTGAACGAGCAGTACTTC
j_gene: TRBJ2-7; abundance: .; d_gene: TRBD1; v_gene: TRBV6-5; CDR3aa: CASRQGGQGSDEQYF; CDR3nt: TGTGCCAGCAGACAAGGTGGACAGGGGAGCGACGAGCAGTACTTC
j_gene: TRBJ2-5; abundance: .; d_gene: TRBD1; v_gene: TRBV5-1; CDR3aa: CASSGTGQPQETQYF; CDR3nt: TGCGCCAGCAGCGGAACGGGACAGCCCCAAGAGACCCAGTACTTC
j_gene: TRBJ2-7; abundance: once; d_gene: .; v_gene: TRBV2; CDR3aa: CASSGGEENEQYF; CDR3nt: TGTGCCAGCAGTGGGGGGGAAGAGAACGAGCAGTACTTC
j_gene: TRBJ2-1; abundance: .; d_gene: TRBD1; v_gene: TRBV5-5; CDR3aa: CASSPNRGIYNEQFF; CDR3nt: TGTGCCAGCAGCCCGAACAGGGGGATTTACAATGAGCAGTTCTTC
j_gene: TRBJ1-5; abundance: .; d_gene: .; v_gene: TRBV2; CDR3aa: CASSDRSSNQPQHF; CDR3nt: TGTGCCAGCAGTGACCGGTCTTCCAATCAGCCCCAGCATTTT
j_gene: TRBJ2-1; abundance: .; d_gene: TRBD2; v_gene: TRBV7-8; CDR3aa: CASRTSGRNNEQFF; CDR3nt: TGTGCCAGTAGGACTAGCGGGAGAAACAATGAGCAGTTCTTC
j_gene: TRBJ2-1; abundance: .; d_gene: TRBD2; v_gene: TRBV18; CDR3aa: CASSPGPSGYNEQFF; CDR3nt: TGTGCCAGCTCACCAGGCCCTAGCGGATACAATGAGCAGTTCTTC
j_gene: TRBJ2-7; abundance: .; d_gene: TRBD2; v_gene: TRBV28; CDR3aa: CASSLMGRDYEQYF; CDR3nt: TGTGCCAGCAGTTTAATGGGGAGGGACTACGAGCAGTACTTC
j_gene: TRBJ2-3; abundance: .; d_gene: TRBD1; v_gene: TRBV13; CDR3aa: CASSLRDSTQYF; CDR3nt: TGTGCCAGCAGCTTACGGGACAGTACGCAGTATTTT
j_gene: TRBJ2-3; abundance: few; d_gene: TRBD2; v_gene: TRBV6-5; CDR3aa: CASRELAGTDTQYF; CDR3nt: TGTGCCAGCAGAGAACTAGCGGGCACAGATACGCAGTATTTT
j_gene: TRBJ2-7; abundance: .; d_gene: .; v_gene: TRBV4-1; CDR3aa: CASSQVHGGLDEQYF; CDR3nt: TGCGCCAGCAGCCAAGTGCACGGGGGGCTCGACGAGCAGTACTTC
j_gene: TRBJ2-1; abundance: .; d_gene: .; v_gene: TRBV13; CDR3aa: CASGGGLSNEQFF; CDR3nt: TGTGCCAGCGGGGGGGGGCTGTCAAATGAGCAGTTCTTC
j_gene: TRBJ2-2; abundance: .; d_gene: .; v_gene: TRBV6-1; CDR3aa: CASSEAPLTGELFF; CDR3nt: TGTGCCAGCAGTGAAGCCCCGTTAACCGGGGAGCTGTTTTTT
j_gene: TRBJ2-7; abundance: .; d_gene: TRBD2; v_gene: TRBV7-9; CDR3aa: CASSPLAGGPLYEQYF; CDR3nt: TGTGCCAGCAGCCCCCTAGCGGGAGGGCCTCTTTACGAGCAGTACTTC
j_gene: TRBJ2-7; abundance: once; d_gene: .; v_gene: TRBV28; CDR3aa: CASTPPAGDWVEQYF; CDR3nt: TGTGCCAGCACCCCCCCCGCCGGAGACTGGGTCGAGCAGTACTTC
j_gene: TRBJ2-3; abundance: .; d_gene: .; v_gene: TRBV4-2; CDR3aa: CASSQAGISTDTQYF; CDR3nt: TGTGCCAGCAGCCAGGCGGGGATAAGCACAGATACGCAGTATTTT
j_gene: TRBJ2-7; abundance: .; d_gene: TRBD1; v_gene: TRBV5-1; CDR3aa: CASSITTGTPREQYF; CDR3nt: TGCGCCAGCAGCATAACGACAGGGACCCCCCGGGAGCAGTACTTC